This T cell receptor beta chain was sequenced for a study of blood T cell repertoires in COVID-19. The CDR3 length is 13 residues. The V end was cut by 6 bases, the J end by 1 base, with 7 bases between. Per germline, CDR1 MNHEY and CDR2 SVGAGI. The method was immunoSEQ multiplex PCR; TCRdb's version includes in-frame clones alone and lacks a portion of them. The table records around 230,000 clones, roughly 87% of them present only once. The specimen sequenced was peripheral blood. J is TRBJ1-5 and V is TRBV6-5; no clear D. This TCR came from a man in his fifties or sixties who had recovered from COVID-19. In DNA form, the CDR3 reads TGTGCCAGCAGGGGAGCAAGCAATCAGCCCCAGCATTTT. The encoded protein is CASRGASNQPQHF.